This T cell receptor (beta chain) stems from a study of blood T cell repertoires in COVID-19. Libraries were prepared by immunoSEQ multiplex PCR; TCRdb keeps only in-frame clonotypes and omits some of them. The profile shows roughly 130,000 clones, around 90% of them singletons. Specimen: peripheral blood. The receptor was isolated from a middle-aged man with active COVID-19.

The CDR3 reads CASSLEGPGYEQYV. Here the CDR3 DNA reads TGCGCCAGCAGCCTGGAGGGCCCGGGATACGAGCAGTACGTC. The V call is TRBV5-1, the J call TRBJ2-7, with D perhaps matching TRBD2 (6 bases). The CDR3 has 14 amino acids. Germline CDR1 reads SGHRS; CDR2 reads YFSETQ. Trimming stripped 4 bases from V and 4 bases from J, with 15 bases between.